The 9 T cell receptor beta chains listed next were all sequenced from one sample in a study of blood T cell repertoires in COVID-19. Assay used: immunoSEQ multiplex PCR; TCRdb lists only in-frame clones, some missing. The table has thousands of clones, under 90% seen once; the top ten hold around 20%. Sequencing used peripheral blood. The receptors come from a human donor in a cohort sampled during active COVID-19.

The V and J genes are TRBV19 and TRBJ2-7; 9 nucleotides agree with TRBD1. The CDR3 spans 14 residues. V gave up 6 bases and J gave up 5 bases; unmatched junction bases: 8. Germline-derived CDR1 and CDR2 are LNHDA and SQIVND (reference sequence). CDR3 region: CASSETGTGNEQYF. In nucleotides, the CDR3 is TGTGCCAGTAGCGAGACCGGGACAGGGAACGAGCAGTACTTC.

This chain links TRBV7-2 with TRBJ1-2, with D maybe TRBD1 (5 bases). The CDR3 covers 14 residues. Trimming took 4 bases from V and 2 from J, leaving 11 bases between them. From germline, CDR1 is SGHTA and CDR2 FQGNSA. The CDR3 region is CASSSGGGNYGYTF. The CDR3 DNA reads TGTGCCAGCAGCTCCGGGGGGGGGAACTATGGCTACACCTTC. Full variable domain (missing parts from reference TRBV7-2 and TRBJ1-2): GAGVSQSPSNKVTEKGKDVELRCDPISGHTALYWYRQSLGQGLEFLIYFQGNSAPDKSGLPSDRFSAERTGGSVSTLTIQRTQQEDSAVYLCASSSGGGNYGYTFGSGTRLTVV.

The chain carries TRBV5-6 and TRBJ1-2, with 10 nucleotides matching TRBD1. V was clipped by 0 bases and J by 4 bases; unmatched bases: 6. The CDR3 loop spans 16 amino acids. Looked up from germline, CDR1 is SGHDT and CDR2 is YYEEEE. In nucleotides, the CDR3 is TGTGCCAGCAGCTTGGGGGACAGGGGAAACATCTATGGCTACACCTTC. Its translation is CASSLGDRGNIYGYTF.

CDR3 bases: TGTGCCAGCAGCTCACCCCCTACGCTACGGGACTATGGCTACACCTTC. Translation gives CASSSPPTLRDYGYTF. The V and J genes are TRBV7-2 and TRBJ1-2; no clear D. The CDR3 spans 16 residues. Germline V gene data show CDR1 as SGHTA and CDR2 as FQGNSA. Trimming took off 4 bases at V and 3 bases at J, with 18 bases between the two ends.

V usage is TRBV6-5 and J usage is TRBJ2-7; D might be TRBD1 (6 bases). V lost 2 bases and J lost 5, with 10 bases in between. The CDR3 is 13 residues long. Germline V gene data show CDR1 as MNHEY and CDR2 as SVGAGI. The chain's CDR3 is CASSYPRDNEQYF. CDR3 sequence (DNA): TGTGCCAGCAGTTACCCTCGGGACAACGAGCAGTACTTC.

The chain combines TRBV3-1 (or the pseudogene TRBV3-2) with TRBJ2-3; weak D call: TRBD1 (5 bases). Germline V gene lookup returns CDR1 LGHDT and CDR2 YNNKEL (reference sequence). V shed 7 bases and J shed 0 bases, with 11 bases lying between them. The CDR3 covers 14 residues. The CDR3 DNA is TGTGCCAGCAAGACAGCCTCTAGCACAGATACGCAGTATTTT. It is translated as CASKTASSTDTQYF.

The CDR3 spells CASSRAGANTEAFF. The DNA for the CDR3 is TGTGCCAGCTCACGTGCAGGGGCGAACACTGAAGCTTTCTTT. The chain couples TRBV18 to TRBJ1-1; D perhaps matches TRBD1 (6 bases). V lost 4 bases and J lost 1, with 10 bases in between. CDR1 is KGHSH, CDR2 LQKENI, per germline. CDR3 length equals 14 residues.

The chain uses TRBV4-2 and TRBJ1-1, with D uncertain. This CDR3 region has 13 residues. V was pared by 1 base and J by 12 bases, with 15 bases between. Germline CDR1 and CDR2: LGHNA and YNFKEQ. CDR3 sequence (DNA): TGTGCCAGCAGCCAAGCAACGGCCCGCGGGACTTTCTTT. This sequence encodes CASSQATARGTFF.

The chain links TRBV7-3 to TRBJ2-3; D may be TRBD1 (6 bases). The CDR3 loop spans 14 amino acids. The V end was cut by 5 bases, the J end by 2 bases, with 11 bases between. In germline, CDR1 is SGHTA, CDR2 FQGTGA. For the CDR3, the DNA is TGTGCCAGCAGCCCCGGGACATTCACAGATACGCAGTATTTT. Its protein product is CASSPGTFTDTQYF.